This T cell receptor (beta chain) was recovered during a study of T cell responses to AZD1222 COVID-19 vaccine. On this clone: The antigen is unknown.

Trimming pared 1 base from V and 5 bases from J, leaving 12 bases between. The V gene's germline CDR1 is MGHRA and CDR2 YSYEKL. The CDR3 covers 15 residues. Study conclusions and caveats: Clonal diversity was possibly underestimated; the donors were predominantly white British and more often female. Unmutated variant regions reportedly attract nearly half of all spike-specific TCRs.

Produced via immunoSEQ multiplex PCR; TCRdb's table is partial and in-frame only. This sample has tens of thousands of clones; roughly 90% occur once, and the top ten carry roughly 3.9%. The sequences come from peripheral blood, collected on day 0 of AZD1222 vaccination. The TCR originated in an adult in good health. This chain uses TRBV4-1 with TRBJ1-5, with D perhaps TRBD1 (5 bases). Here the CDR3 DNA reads TGCGCCAGCAGCCAAGGTATCCTCAGGGATCAGCCCCAGCATTTT. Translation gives CASSQGILRDQPQHF.